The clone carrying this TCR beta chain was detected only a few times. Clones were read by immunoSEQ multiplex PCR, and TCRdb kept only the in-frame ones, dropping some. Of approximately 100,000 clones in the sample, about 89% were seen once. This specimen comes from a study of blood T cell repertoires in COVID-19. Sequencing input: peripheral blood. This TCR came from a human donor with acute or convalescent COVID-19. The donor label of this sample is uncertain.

The CDR3 protein is CASSLFGGGTEAFF. The CDR3 DNA is TGTGCCAGCAGCTTGTTTGGGGGCGGGACTGAAGCTTTCTTT. The rearrangement links TRBV7-2 to TRBJ1-1; D may be TRBD1 (6 bases). CDR3 length equals 14 residues. Germline CDR1 is SGHTA and CDR2 is FQGNSA. Deletions cut 3 bases from V and 5 bases from J, with 13 bases between.